This entry lists 10 T cell receptor beta chains sequenced from one sample in a study of cytomegalovirus exposure and HLA in healthy donors. The PCR used 60 Vbeta and 13 Jbeta primers. Profiled with immunoSEQ multiplex PCR; TCRdb holds only in-frame clones, not every one. The sample lists approximately 130,000 clones, around three quarters occurring once. What was sequenced was PBMCs. These receptors all stem from a woman in her forties or fifties in good health and CMV-seronegative.

This clone was seen a few times. The rearrangement links TRBV7-9 to TRBJ2-2, with D maybe TRBD1 (6 bases). This CDR3 comprises 16 residues. Trimming shortened V by 4 bases and J by 0 bases, and 12 bases separated the two germline ends. Looked up from germline, CDR1 is SEHNR and CDR2 is FQNEAQ (reference sequence). Written as DNA, the CDR3 is TGTGCCAGCAGCTCATGGACAGCTTCGAACACCGGGGAGCTGTTTTTT. Encoded protein: CASSSWTASNTGELFF.

V and J are TRBV28 and TRBJ2-7; D perhaps matches TRBD1 (6 bases). Trimming took off 6 bases at V and 2 bases at J, with 17 bases between the two ends. Germline CDR1 reads MDHEN; CDR2 reads SYDVKM. This CDR3 is 15 amino acids long. CDR3 DNA sequence: TGTGCCAGCAGGACCCCTAGGGGGTTCGCCTACGAGCAGTACTTC. This translates into CASRTPRGFAYEQYF.

The chain employs TRBV4-3 and TRBJ1-1; possibly TRBD1 for D (5 bases). Germline V gene data show CDR1 as LGHNA and CDR2 as YSLEER. V lost 8 bases, J lost 1 base, and 11 bases lay in between. The CDR3 contains 13 residues. CDR3 in DNA: TGCGCCAGCGGGGTGGGGCGGAACACTGAAGCTTTCTTT. This codes for CASGVGRNTEAFF.

This clone was counted a single time. This rearrangement joins TRBV2 to TRBJ1-2; 10 nucleotides agree with TRBD1. V shed 6 bases, J shed 6 bases, and the junction held 4 bases outside the gene matches. The CDR3 covers 13 residues. The germline gives CDR1 SNHLY, CDR2 FYNNEI. The CDR3 DNA reads as TGTGCCAGCAGAATCGGACAGGGGGATGGCTACACCTTC. It encodes CASRIGQGDGYTF.

This sequence joins TRBV28 and TRBJ2-7; tentative D call: TRBD2 (5 bases). The V end lost 7 bases, the J end lost 0 bases, and 19 bases lay between the germline ends. The CDR3 consists of 16 residues. CDR1 MDHEN and CDR2 SYDVKM come from the germline V gene. This CDR3 is CASTSTFPTSSYEQYF. CDR3 DNA sequence: TGTGCCAGCACCTCCACCTTTCCCACTAGCTCCTACGAGCAGTACTTC. Full variable domain (outside the CDR3, taken from reference TRBV28 and TRBJ2-7): DVKVTQSSRYLVKRTGEKVFLECVQDMDHENMFWYRQDPGLGLRLIYFSYDVKMKEKGDIPEGYSVSREKKERFSLILESASTNQTSMYLCASTSTFPTSSYEQYFGPGTRLTVT.

The rearrangement uses TRBV9 and TRBJ1-4; 8 nucleotides match TRBD1. The CDR3 runs to 14 residues. The germline V gene has CDR1 SGDLS and CDR2 YYNGEE. J was trimmed by 8 bases and V by 3 bases; bases with no gene match: 6. CDR3 residues: CASSADRVEEKLFF. CDR3 DNA sequence: TGTGCCAGCAGCGCGGACAGGGTCGAAGAAAAACTGTTTTTT.

The chain combines TRBV5-4 with TRBJ1-4; no clear D. CDR1 and CDR2 from the germline V gene are SGHNT and YYREEE (reference sequence). This CDR3 is 12 amino acids long. With 4 bases removed from V and 8 bases from J, the gap between germline ends came to 9 bases. The CDR3 sequence is CASSDWSEKLFF. The CDR3 nucleotides are TGTGCCAGCAGCGATTGGAGCGAAAAACTGTTTTTT.

The gene calls are TRBV27 and TRBJ2-5; D possibly corresponds to TRBD2 (6 bases). Between the trimmed V and J ends, which lost 5 bases and 4 bases, there was a span of 8 bases. Per the germline V gene, CDR1 is MNHEY and CDR2 is SMNVEV (reference sequence). The CDR3 has 12 residues. The DNA of the CDR3 is TGTGCCAGCAGTCAGGGAGGAGAGACCCAGTACTTC. Translating it yields CASSQGGETQYF.

The chain has TRBV4-2 and TRBJ1-1, with D hard to call. Trimming stripped 0 bases from V and 4 bases from J, with 12 bases between. Germline V lookup: CDR1 LGHNA, CDR2 YNFKEQ. CDR3 size: 15 residues. As DNA, the CDR3 is TGTGCCAGCAGCCAAGAGACTGGTTTTTTCACTGAAGCTTTCTTT. Residues: CASSQETGFFTEAFF.

The chain links TRBV6-5 to TRBJ1-4, with D possibly being TRBD1 (6 bases). The germline CDR1 and CDR2 sequences are MNHEY and SVGAGI. Trimming left V 0 bases short and J 7 bases short, with 12 bases between. The CDR3 has 15 residues. This CDR3 is CASSYSIRGSEKLFF. DNA for the CDR3: TGTGCCAGCAGTTACTCGATCAGGGGAAGTGAAAAACTGTTTTTT.